This section outlines one T cell receptor beta chain sequence together with its context. This CDR3 spans 15 amino acids. Germline V gene sequence: CDR1 MGHRA, CDR2 YSYEKL. Trimming shortened V by 3 bases and J by 3 bases, and 12 bases separated the two germline ends. TCRdb redid the calling of the 5' RACE reads with MiXCR, one entry per CDR3 protein. The sample consists of some 1,700,000 distinct CDR3 sequences, around 33% of them appearing once. These data belong to a study of identical twins. This chain links TRBV4-1 with TRBJ2-1; TRBD2 might be the D (6 bases). Sequencing was carried out using cord blood. The clonotype was recovered from a newborn girl in good health. The CDR3 nucleotides are TGCGCCAGCAGCCATTGCGGGACTCTCTACAATGAGCAGTTCTTC. This sequence encodes CASSHCGTLYNEQFF.